This T cell receptor beta chain was captured by sequencing in a study of blood T cell repertoires in COVID-19. Across the study: Italy, Spain and the United States were the sources of the convalescent and acute COVID-19 samples. T cells, B-cell-depleted T cells, or PBMCs provided the cDNA or gDNA that served as material.

Authors' analysis steps: Estimates of nucleated cell counts were drawn from the amplification of reference gene primers. The assay was immunoSEQ multiplex PCR, and TCRdb's table has in-frame clones only and misses some. The V and J calls and clone size were taken over from that table, and D and trimming were inferred from the DNA. The table has roughly 60,000 clones, approximately 88% seen once; the top ten hold about 10%. Recruited during active infection, patients (from Seattle) were subsequently followed longitudinally. The CDR3 has 13 residues. Trimming at V came to 4 bases and at J to 5 bases, leaving 5 bases not matched to a gene. Germline lookup yields CDR1 SGHTA and CDR2 FQGTGA.

The specimen sequenced was peripheral blood. The receptor was derived from a man aged 25 to 40 with COVID-19, enrolled during active disease. This sequence joins TRBV7-3 and TRBJ2-7; TRBD1 aligns across 7 bases. In DNA form, the CDR3 reads TGTGCCAGCAGCTACCGACAGGGCAACGAGCAGTACTTC. Amino acids: CASSYRQGNEQYF.